This section outlines one T cell receptor beta chain sequence together with its context. V was clipped by 0 bases and J by 3 bases, with 9 bases between them. CDR3 length: 14 residues. CDR1 is SGHRS, CDR2 YFSETQ, per germline. The sample is drawn from a study of blood T cells in healthy people across ages. Next came a second PCR, run for roughly 6 to 11 cycles, which used a sample-barcoded 5' primer along with a J-beta primer mix. TCRdb re-derived calls from the 5' RACE reads in MiXCR, one entry per CDR3 protein. Of about 930,000 distinct CDR3 sequences listed, roughly 28% are singletons. This same sample was also part of a study on T cells of mothers and their children.

This chain connects TRBV5-1 to TRBJ1-1, with D possibly matching TRBD1 (5 bases). The receptor was isolated from a woman aged 40 to 50 in good health. The specimen was blood. This CDR3 reads CASSLEGTYTEAFF. The CDR3 bases are TGCGCCAGCAGCTTGGAGGGGACGTACACTGAAGCTTTCTTT.